This entry describes one TCR beta chain. Trimming took 0 bases from V and 2 from J, leaving 9 bases between them. The CDR3 loop spans 14 amino acids. Germline V CDR1 and CDR2: SGDLS, YYNGEE. Produced via immunoSEQ multiplex PCR; TCRdb's table is partial and in-frame only. The sample lists around 67,000 clones, around 91% occurring once. The data stem from a study of blood T cell repertoires in COVID-19. J is TRBJ2-7 and V is TRBV9; a possible D gene is TRBD1 (5 bases). Material for sequencing was peripheral blood. The source of this sequence is a human donor in a cohort sampled during active COVID-19. The CDR3 DNA follows: TGTGCCAGCAGCGTAGGACAGTCCACCTACGAGCAGTACTTC. Translating gives CASSVGQSTYEQYF.